This T cell receptor (beta chain) originates from a study of tumor-infiltrating lymphocytes in primary liver carcinoma. Study conclusions and caveats: Significantly larger top-250-clone fractions were found in tumors than in blood (p = 0.039).

Extraction of RNA together with DNA used roughly 20-32 mg of unsorted bulk tissue. Cases comprised patients with primary liver carcinoma who received surgical resection. Trimming removed 7 bases at V and 7 bases at J, with 22 bases between. The CDR3 sequence is 15 residues long. Germline lookup yields CDR1 MDHEN and CDR2 SYDVKM. A constant-region primer primed TCR beta cDNA synthesis from 500 to 550 ng of total RNA. For TCR beta, libraries were produced by three nested multiplex PCR rounds using slightly modified ARM-PCR. Each of the first two PCR rounds ran around 10 cycles with TRBV1-TRBV30 forward and C-beta reverse primers. Using its own MiXCR run on the multiplex PCR reads, TCRdb lists one record per CDR3 protein. The top ten clones hold 9.3% of a sample with more than 100,000 distinct CDR3 sequences, 55% to 75% of them seen once. Concerning this clonotype itself: Its cognate antigen is unknown.

The sample taken for sequencing was liver tumor tissue from sampling region 1. The sample's subset: tumor region T1, superior pole. The source is an older woman with primary liver carcinoma and hepatitis B virus infection. This chain links TRBV28 with TRBJ1-1, with D perhaps TRBD1 (6 bases). This CDR3 reads CASKTRRRGDNEAFF. Here the CDR3 DNA reads TGTGCCAGCAAGACCCGAAGACGGGGGGACAATGAAGCTTTCTTT. Full variable domain (missing parts from reference TRBV28 and TRBJ1-1): DVKVTQSSRYLVKRTGEKVFLECVQDMDHENMFWYRQDPGLGLRLIYFSYDVKMKEKGDIPEGYSVSREKKERFSLILESASTNQTSMYLCASKTRRRGDNEAFFGQGTRLTVV.